The next 30 T cell receptor beta chains were all read from a single sample in a study of graft-versus-host responses after intestinal transplantation. Repertoires were generated with immunoSEQ multiplex PCR, while TCRdb's copy carries only in-frame clones and drops some. The sample consists of 45,000 to 60,000 clones, about 93% of them appearing once. Their recognized antigens are unknown. The input for sequencing was unstimulated CD4+ T cells sorted from spleen or lymph node cells, taken before transplant. The source of these receptors is a human donor who was the organ donor for an intestinal transplant.

This clone has only a few counts. This chain joins TRBV7-3 and TRBJ2-3, with 7 bases identical to TRBD2. The germline CDR1 and CDR2 sequences are SGHTA and FQGTGA. The CDR3 totals 14 residues. J gave up 1 base and V 2 bases, and 0 bases lay outside the gene matches. CDR3 sequence reads: CASSLLAGTDTQYF. CDR3 nucleotide sequence: TGTGCCAGCAGCTTACTAGCGGGCACAGATACGCAGTATTTT.

CDR3 sequence reads: CAISDASTLQFF. The DNA of the CDR3 is TGTGCCATCAGTGACGCCAGTACCTTACAGTTCTTC. This sequence joins TRBV10-3 and TRBJ2-1; D is undetermined. The V end was cut by 3 bases, the J end by 13 bases, with 13 bases between. Germline loops: CDR1 ENHRY, CDR2 SYGVKD. The CDR3 sequence is 12 residues long.

The chain recombines TRBV5-4 with TRBJ2-2; D perhaps matches TRBD2 (7 bases). The CDR3 consists of 17 residues. CDR1 is SGHNT and CDR2 is YYREEE in the germline V gene (reference sequence). V lost 4 bases, J lost 1 base, and 17 bases lay in between. The CDR3 DNA is TGTGCCAGCAGCCGGGGAGGGGGAGGGAGGAACACCGGGGAGCTGTTTTTT. Encoded protein: CASSRGGGGRNTGELFF.

The rearrangement links TRBV12-5 to TRBJ2-2, with 10 nucleotides matching TRBD1. Trimming cost V 1 base and J 4 bases; bases outside gene matches: 0. Germline CDR1 LGHNT, CDR2 FRNRAP. The CDR3 sequence is 15 residues long. The CDR3 DNA reads as TGTGCTAGTGGTTTGGGGACAGGGGGCACCGGGGAGCTGTTTTTT. It codes for CASGLGTGGTGELFF.

The chain is built from TRBV27 and TRBJ2-4, with TRBD2 matching over 16 bases. With 0 bases clipped from V and 1 base from J, the junction kept 12 bases outside the gene matches. CDR1 is MNHEY, CDR2 SMNVEV, per germline (reference sequence). CDR3 length: 22 amino acids. CDR3 DNA sequence: TGTGCCAGCAGTTTATCGGTCCCGGGACTAGCGGGAGGGATCGGGGCCAAAAACATTCAGTACTTC. Residues: CASSLSVPGLAGGIGAKNIQYF.

The chain joins TRBV29-1 to TRBJ1-3; no clear D gene. The V end was cut by 0 bases, the J end by 1 base, with 7 bases between. This CDR3 contains 14 residues. Germline values: CDR1 SQVTM, CDR2 ANQGSEA. This CDR3 reads CSVEDVASGNTIYF. The CDR3 DNA sequence: TGCAGCGTTGAAGATGTGGCATCTGGAAACACCATATATTTT.

The chain couples TRBV7-8 to TRBJ1-2; D uncertain. Germline assignment: CDR1 SGHVS and CDR2 FQNEAQ. The CDR3 is 13 amino acids. V was clipped by 1 base and J by 5 bases, with 8 bases between them. The CDR3 protein is CASSLGWQYGYTF. CDR3 DNA: TGTGCCAGCAGCTTAGGGTGGCAGTATGGCTACACCTTC.

The chain links TRBV4-3 to TRBJ1-4; D is unresolved. Germline V gives CDR1 LGHNA, CDR2 YSLEER. CDR3 length: 15 amino acids. V was clipped by 2 bases and J by 11 bases, with 18 bases between them. The CDR3 here is CASSQTGRLNGKLFF. The CDR3 DNA is TGCGCCAGCAGCCAAACGGGAAGGCTGAATGGGAAACTGTTTTTT.

J is TRBJ2-3 and V is TRBV7-3, with D unresolved. Germline V gives CDR1 SGHTA, CDR2 FQGTGA. CDR3 size: 13 residues. Trimming shortened V by 5 bases and J by 3 bases, and 9 bases separated the two germline ends. The chain's CDR3 is CASSATGTDTQYF. CDR3 coding DNA: TGTGCCAGCAGCGCTACTGGGACAGATACGCAGTATTTT. The full variable domain, in which reference TRBV7-3 and TRBJ2-3 provide the parts outside the CDR3, is GAGVSQTPSNKVTEKGKYVELRCDPISGHTALYWYRQSLGQGPEFLIYFQGTGAADDSGLPNDRFFAVRPEGSVSTLKIQRTERGDSAVYLCASSATGTDTQYFGPGTRLTVL.

This sequence joins TRBV5-6 and TRBJ2-7; 9 nucleotides agree with TRBD2. Looked up from germline, CDR1 is SGHDT and CDR2 is YYEEEE. This CDR3 has 14 amino acids. The V and J ends lost 0 bases and 7 bases, in that order; junction bases with no gene match: 5. Here the CDR3 DNA reads TGTGCCAGCAGCTTGGGGAGGCTAGCGGGGGAGCAGTACTTC. Translated, it gives CASSLGRLAGEQYF. The full variable domain, with the rest looked up from reference TRBV5-6 and TRBJ2-7, is DAGVTQSPTHLIKTRGQQVTLRCSPKSGHDTVSWYQQALGQGPQFIFQYYEEEERQRGNFPDRFSGHQFPNYSSELNVNALLLGDSALYLCASSLGRLAGEQYFGPGTRLTVT.

The gene calls are TRBV5-1 and TRBJ2-7; 8 bases align to TRBD2. The germline gives CDR1 SGHRS, CDR2 YFSETQ. This CDR3 spans 14 amino acids. The junction had 5 bases not matched to a gene; V was cut back by 4 bases and J by 2 bases. The CDR3 reads CASSEGLVPYEQYF. As DNA, the CDR3 is TGCGCCAGCAGCGAGGGACTAGTGCCCTACGAGCAGTACTTC.

In DNA form, the CDR3 reads TGTGCCAGCAGCCAAGACCCCAGGGCCCACGAGCAGTACTTC. Its translation: CASSQDPRAHEQYF. This chain links TRBV4-2 with TRBJ2-7; maybe TRBD1 (5 bases). Trimming removed 0 bases at V and 5 bases at J, with 11 bases between. This CDR3 contains 14 residues. Germline loops: CDR1 LGHNA, CDR2 YNFKEQ.

The chain employs TRBV27 and TRBJ1-1; unclear D gene. Trimming took off 3 bases at V and 6 bases at J, with 11 bases between the two ends. Germline CDR1 and CDR2: MNHEY and SMNVEV (reference sequence). The CDR3 length is 13 residues. The CDR3 nucleotides are TGTGCCAGCAGTTTCTCCGGGGTTTCTGAAGCTTTCTTT. It encodes CASSFSGVSEAFF.

The chain carries TRBV5-1 and TRBJ2-6, with TRBD1 identical over 7 bases. Germline loops: CDR1 SGHRS, CDR2 YFSETQ. V shed 3 bases and J 0 bases; nucleotides not matched to a gene: 9. The CDR3 is made up of 18 amino acids. DNA of the CDR3: TGCGCCAGCAGCTCGACAGGGATGGGATTCTCTGGGGCCAACGTCCTGACTTTC. It translates to CASSSTGMGFSGANVLTF. Combining the CDR3 with reference TRBV5-1 and TRBJ2-6 gives the whole variable domain KAGVTQTPRYLIKTRGQQVTLSCSPISGHRSVSWYQQTPGQGLQFLFEYFSETQRNKGNFPGRFSGRQFSNSRSEMNVSTLELGDSALYLCASSSTGMGFSGANVLTFGAGSRLTVL.

The CDR3 DNA follows: TGTGCCAGCAGTTGGACAGGGGCCTACGAGCAGTACTTC. Its translation: CASSWTGAYEQYF. The chain combines TRBV6-5 with TRBJ2-7, with 9 bases aligning to TRBD1. The trim removed 4 bases at V and 2 bases at J, leaving 0 bases unmatched. Germline V CDR1 and CDR2: MNHEY, SVGAGI. The CDR3 extends over 13 amino acids.

This chain connects TRBV30 to TRBJ1-1; D is ambiguous. Trimming took off 0 bases at V and 3 bases at J, with 8 bases between the two ends. Per germline, CDR1 GTSNPN and CDR2 SVGIG (reference sequence). The CDR3 is 13 amino acids. As DNA, the CDR3 is TGTGCCTGGAGTGTAGCAGTAGACACTGAAGCTTTCTTT. This gives the protein CAWSVAVDTEAFF.

This clone was found once. V and J are TRBV5-4 and TRBJ1-4; no clear D. CDR1 and CDR2 from the germline V gene are SGHNT and YYREEE (reference sequence). Trimming took off 1 base at V and 4 bases at J, with 8 bases between the two ends. This CDR3 is built from 14 residues. This CDR3 is CASSLMDDNEKLFF. The CDR3, as DNA: TGTGCCAGCAGCTTGATGGACGATAATGAAAAACTGTTTTTT.

The chain links TRBV18 to TRBJ1-6, with 7 bases that match TRBD1. Trimming at V came to 1 base and at J to 5 bases, leaving 5 bases not matched to a gene. From germline, CDR1 is KGHSH and CDR2 LQKENI. The CDR3 is 16 residues long. The CDR3 DNA is TGTGCCAGCTCACCACAATCTCAGGGGGATAATTCACCCCTCCACTTT. It translates to CASSPQSQGDNSPLHF. Variable domain in full (rest from reference TRBV18 and TRBJ1-6): NAGVMQNPRHLVRRRGQEARLRCSPMKGHSHVYWYRQLPEEGLKFMVYLQKENIIDESGMPKERFSAEFPKEGPSILRIQQVVRGDSAAYFCASSPQSQGDNSPLHFGNGTRLTVT.

This clone was found once. This chain links TRBV7-3 with TRBJ1-4, with D perhaps matching TRBD1 (5 bases). Germline assignment: CDR1 SGHTA and CDR2 FQGTGA. The V and J ends lost 0 bases and 0 bases respectively, with 5 bases between them. CDR3 length: 15 amino acids. CDR3 sequence: CASSLTGATNEKLFF. DNA for the CDR3: TGTGCCAGCAGCTTAACGGGGGCAACTAATGAAAAACTGTTTTTT. The full variable domain, with the rest looked up from reference TRBV7-3 and TRBJ1-4, is GAGVSQTPSNKVTEKGKYVELRCDPISGHTALYWYRQSLGQGPEFLIYFQGTGAADDSGLPNDRFFAVRPEGSVSTLKIQRTERGDSAVYLCASSLTGATNEKLFFGSGTQLSVL.

The rearrangement joins TRBV9 to TRBJ2-5; D might be TRBD2 (6 bases). The germline gives CDR1 SGDLS, CDR2 YYNGEE. The CDR3 loop spans 15 amino acids. Trimming left V 0 bases short and J 2 bases short, with 11 bases between. The CDR3 loop is CASSVGLAAQETQYF. The CDR3 coding sequence is TGTGCCAGCAGCGTAGGATTAGCGGCTCAAGAGACCCAGTACTTC.

This chain links TRBV4-1 with TRBJ1-4; D is possibly TRBD1 (6 bases). V was cut by 0 bases and J by 4 bases, with 9 bases left in between. Germline V gene lookup returns CDR1 MGHRA and CDR2 YSYEKL. The CDR3 contains 15 residues. DNA of the CDR3: TGCGCCAGCAGCCAAGACGGACAGAATAATGAAAAACTGTTTTTT. Its protein is CASSQDGQNNEKLFF.

The chain employs TRBV11-2 and TRBJ2-7, with TRBD1 matching 9 bases. CDR3 length: 15 residues. Germline V gene lookup returns CDR1 SGHAT and CDR2 FQNNGV. After removal of 1 base from V and 4 bases from J, the junction contained 5 bases not matched to a gene. CDR3 protein: CASSLAGTGFYEQYF. The CDR3, as DNA: TGTGCCAGCAGCTTAGCTGGGACAGGGTTTTACGAGCAGTACTTC.

In nucleotides, the CDR3 is TGTGCCAGTAGTAGTTCGACAGCTCTAAACCTCTATGGCTACACCTTC. This encodes CASSSSTALNLYGYTF. The chain has TRBV19 and TRBJ1-2, with D perhaps matching TRBD1 (5 bases). The V and J ends lost 4 bases and 4 bases respectively, with 19 bases between them. Germline V gene data show CDR1 as LNHDA and CDR2 as SQIVND (reference sequence). This CDR3 has 16 residues. The full variable domain, completed using reference TRBV19 and TRBJ1-2, is DGGITQSPKYLFRKEGQNVTLSCEQNLNHDAMYWYRQDPGQGLRLIYYSQIVNDFQKGDIAEGYSVSREKKESFPLTVTSAQKNPTAFYLCASSSSTALNLYGYTFGSGTRLTVV.

The V and J genes are TRBV4-2 and TRBJ1-2; 10 nucleotides match TRBD1. The germline CDR1 and CDR2 sequences are LGHNA and YNFKEQ. The CDR3 extends over 13 amino acids. J gave up 7 bases and V 4 bases, and 3 bases lay outside the gene matches. CDR3 in amino acids: CASSRQGAGGYTF. The CDR3 DNA is TGTGCCAGCAGCCGACAGGGGGCGGGTGGCTACACCTTC.

The gene calls are TRBV13 and TRBJ2-7; D is undetermined. The CDR3 consists of 14 residues. V was cut by 5 bases and J by 3 bases, with 14 bases left in between. Per germline, CDR1 PRHDT and CDR2 FYEKMQ (reference sequence). The CDR3: CASSPRPWGYEQYF. DNA for the CDR3: TGTGCCAGCAGCCCGAGACCCTGGGGCTACGAGCAGTACTTC.

The rearrangement uses TRBV20-1 and TRBJ2-7; D unresolved. V dropped 5 bases and J dropped 0 bases, with 5 bases sitting between them. The CDR3 length is 11 residues. Germline V gene sequence: CDR1 DFQATT, CDR2 SNEGSKA (reference sequence). The CDR3 DNA sequence: TGCAGTGCTTCCTACTCCTACGAGCAGTACTTC. Protein product: CSASYSYEQYF.

V gene TRBV5-6 combines with J gene TRBJ1-2; D might be TRBD1 (5 bases). Germline-derived CDR1 and CDR2 are SGHDT and YYEEEE. There are 14 residues in the CDR3. The germline V and J ends were trimmed by 0 bases and 0 bases, with 6 bases remaining between them. The CDR3 DNA reads as TGTGCCAGCAGCTTGGGGGGCCCTAACTATGGCTACACCTTC. Its protein is CASSLGGPNYGYTF. Supplemented by reference TRBV5-6 and TRBJ1-2, the full variable domain reads DAGVTQSPTHLIKTRGQQVTLRCSPKSGHDTVSWYQQALGQGPQFIFQYYEEEERQRGNFPDRFSGHQFPNYSSELNVNALLLGDSALYLCASSLGGPNYGYTFGSGTRLTVV.

This chain connects TRBV20-1 to TRBJ1-1, with D unclear. V was clipped by 7 bases and J by 0 bases, with 6 bases between them. CDR1 DFQATT and CDR2 SNEGSKA come from the germline V gene (reference sequence). This CDR3 has 11 residues. CDR3 amino acids: CSVGLNTEAFF. The CDR3 DNA follows: TGCAGTGTGGGTCTGAACACTGAAGCTTTCTTT.

This clone was detected only once. One end of the junction does not line up with germline, which may come from a read error. This chain links TRBV7-9 with TRBJ2-1; 7 bases are shared with TRBD2. This CDR3 comprises 16 residues. Germline V gives CDR1 SEHNR, CDR2 FQNEAQ (reference sequence). The CDR3 sequence is CASSRTLAVGYDEQFF. The CDR3 DNA reads as TGTGCCAGCAGCCGTACTCTAGCGGTCGGCTACGATGAGCAGTTCTTC.

The CDR3 DNA is TGTGCCAGCAGCTTGGTACAGGGGCACGATGGCTACACCTTC. This translates into CASSLVQGHDGYTF. J is TRBJ1-2 and V is TRBV11-1; 7 bases are a match to TRBD1. The CDR3 runs 14 residues. J gave up 6 bases and V 3 bases, and 7 bases lay outside the gene matches. Germline CDR1 reads SGHAT; CDR2 reads FQDESV (reference sequence).